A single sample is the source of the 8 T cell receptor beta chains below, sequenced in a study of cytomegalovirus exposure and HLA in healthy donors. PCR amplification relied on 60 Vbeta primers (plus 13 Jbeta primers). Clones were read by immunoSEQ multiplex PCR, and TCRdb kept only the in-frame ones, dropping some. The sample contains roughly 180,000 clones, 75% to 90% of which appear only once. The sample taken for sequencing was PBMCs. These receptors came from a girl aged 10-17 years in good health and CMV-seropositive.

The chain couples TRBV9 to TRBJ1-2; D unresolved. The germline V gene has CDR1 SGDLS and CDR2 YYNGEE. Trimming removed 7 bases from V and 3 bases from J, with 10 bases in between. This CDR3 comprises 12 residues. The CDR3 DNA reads TGTGCCAGCCAACACACCTACTATGGCTACACCTTC. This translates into CASQHTYYGYTF. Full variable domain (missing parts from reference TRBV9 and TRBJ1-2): DSGVTQTPKHLITATGQRVTLRCSPRSGDLSVYWYQQSLDQGLQFLIQYYNGEERAKGNILERFSAQQFPDLHSELNLSSLELGDSALYFCASQHTYYGYTFGSGTRLTVV.

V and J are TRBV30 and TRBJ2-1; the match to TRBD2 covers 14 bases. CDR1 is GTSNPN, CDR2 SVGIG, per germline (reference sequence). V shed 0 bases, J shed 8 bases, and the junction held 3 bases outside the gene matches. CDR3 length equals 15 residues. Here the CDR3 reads CAWSVGTSGRDEQFF. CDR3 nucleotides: TGTGCCTGGAGTGTTGGGACTAGCGGGAGAGATGAGCAGTTCTTC. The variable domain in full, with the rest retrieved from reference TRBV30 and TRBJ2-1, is SQTIHQWPATLVQPVGSPLSLECTVEGTSNPNLYWYRQAAGRGLQLLFYSVGIGQISSEVPQNLSASRPQDRQFILSSKKLLLSDSGFYLCAWSVGTSGRDEQFFGPGTRLTVL.

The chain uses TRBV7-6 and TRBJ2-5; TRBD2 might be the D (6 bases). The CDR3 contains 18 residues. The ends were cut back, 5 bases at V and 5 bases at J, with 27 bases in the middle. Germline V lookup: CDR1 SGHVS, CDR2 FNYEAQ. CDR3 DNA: TGTGCCAGCAGCCCGCGCCCCCCGGGACCCCTTGGGGGGGAGACCCAGTACTTC. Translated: CASSPRPPGPLGGETQYF.

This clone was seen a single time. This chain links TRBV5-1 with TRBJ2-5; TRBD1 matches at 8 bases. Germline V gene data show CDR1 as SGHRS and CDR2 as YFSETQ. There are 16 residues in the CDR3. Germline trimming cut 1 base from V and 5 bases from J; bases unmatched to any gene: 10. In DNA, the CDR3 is TGCGCCAGCAGCTTGAACGGCGGGACAGGAGGGGAGACCCAGTACTTC. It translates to CASSLNGGTGGETQYF.

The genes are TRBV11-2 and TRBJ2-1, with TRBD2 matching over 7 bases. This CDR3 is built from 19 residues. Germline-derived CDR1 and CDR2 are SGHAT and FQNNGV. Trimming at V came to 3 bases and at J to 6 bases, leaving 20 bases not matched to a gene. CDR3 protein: CASSLLFRDYIPKLNEQFF. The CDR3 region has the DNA TGTGCCAGCAGCTTGCTGTTCCGGGACTACATACCAAAACTCAATGAGCAGTTCTTC.

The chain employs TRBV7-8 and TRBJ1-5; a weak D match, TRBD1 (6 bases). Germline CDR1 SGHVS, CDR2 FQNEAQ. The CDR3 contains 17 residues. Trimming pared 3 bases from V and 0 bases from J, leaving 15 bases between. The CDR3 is CASSFFEGVNSNQPQHF. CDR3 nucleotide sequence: TGTGCCAGCAGCTTTTTTGAGGGGGTGAATAGCAATCAGCCCCAGCATTTT.

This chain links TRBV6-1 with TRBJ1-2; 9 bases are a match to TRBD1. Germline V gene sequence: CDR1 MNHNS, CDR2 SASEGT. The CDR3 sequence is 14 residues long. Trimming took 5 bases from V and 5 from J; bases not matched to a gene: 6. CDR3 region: CASSTGTGLYGYTF. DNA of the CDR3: TGTGCCAGCAGTACCGGGACAGGGCTATATGGCTACACCTTC.

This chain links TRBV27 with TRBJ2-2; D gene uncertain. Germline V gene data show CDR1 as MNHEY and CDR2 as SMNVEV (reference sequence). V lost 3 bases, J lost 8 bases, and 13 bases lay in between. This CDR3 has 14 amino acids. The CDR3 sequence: CASSLSPLPGELFF. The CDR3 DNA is TGTGCCAGCAGTTTGTCGCCACTTCCAGGGGAGCTGTTTTTT.